This T cell receptor (beta chain) was captured in a study of blood T cell repertoires in COVID-19. Study as a whole: From the United States, Italy and Spain came samples of acute and convalescent COVID-19. The cDNA or gDNA used as material had been derived from T cells, B-cell-depleted T cells, or PBMCs.

The CDR3 has 18 residues. Germline CDR1 and CDR2: MNHEY and SVGEGT. With 2 bases clipped from V and 0 bases from J, the junction kept 6 bases outside the gene matches. The table came from immunoSEQ multiplex PCR; TCRdb's copy has only in-frame clones and leaves some out. The sample consists of about 25,000 clones, approximately 90% of them appearing once. This clone was seen a handful of times. The rearrangement links TRBV6-2 or TRBV6-3 to TRBJ2-2, with TRBD2 matching 10 bases. The sequenced material came from peripheral blood. This clonotype was obtained from a woman of 80 years or more with acute or convalescent COVID-19. CDR3 DNA sequence: TGTGCCAGCAGTTACCGTTTAGCGGGAGGCCCGAACACCGGGGAGCTGTTTTTT. Amino acids: CASSYRLAGGPNTGELFF.